This T cell receptor (beta chain) was captured by sequencing in a study of regulatory T cells in long-lasting Graves disease (dated by TCRdb to about 2021). Turning to the overall study: Patients with newly diagnosed Graves' disease had been on antithyroid drugs for under 3 months. This study used TCR sequencing and RNA sequencing of peripheral blood to compare persistent Graves' disease patients against newly diagnosed Graves' disease patients. The study took place in China and was registered as a clinical trial. A total of 33 samples underwent TCR sequencing, from about 13 patients with persistent Graves' disease and 20 patients with newly diagnosed Graves' disease.

Counted from cysteine to phenylalanine, this CDR3 has 14 amino acids. Only the CDR3 part of the read is kept: 42 bases, read in frame from the first base. The V end gives up 5 bases and the J end 4 bases, leaving 8 bases in the junction not matched to a gene. The time point tag for this specimen amounts to: newly diagnosed GD, antithyroid drugs for less than 3 months. RNA was extracted from PBMCs in TRIzol for both TCR sequencing and RNA sequencing. The diagnosis of Graves' disease followed American Thyroid Association guidelines. Patients for the study were recruited at an endocrinology department in Xi'an, China. Each patient gave about 8.1 milliliters of peripheral blood, collected in an EDTA anticoagulant tube. PBMCs were isolated by Ficoll Paque Plus density gradient separation without further T cell sorting. RNA quality was checked with an Agilent 2100 Bioanalyzer and agarose gel, and concentration with a NanoDrop 2000.

Results the study describes overall, beyond this receptor: Only the TCR beta chain was sequenced and analyzed. The small sample size was acknowledged by the authors as a limitation that may reduce accuracy. The study examined only peripheral blood because the primary lesion, thyroid tissue, could not be accessed. More public clonotypes were shared among persistent patients (over 2,500) than among newly diagnosed patients (more than 950). Preferential use of TRBV28, TRBJ1-2 and TRBJ2-5 was observed in persistent disease, whereas TRBV20-1 and TRBJ2-1 were favored in newly diagnosed disease. Compared with newly diagnosed patients, persistent Graves' disease patients had lower TCR Shannon entropy and fewer highly expanded clones, which suggests clonal expansion.

To prepare the library, multiplex PCR was applied. Instrument on record: Illumina HiSeq 4000. To build TCR beta libraries, CDR3 regions were amplified by Arm-PCR using iRepertoire HTBI primers. PCR products were gel purified before sequencing. On the authors' methods: Across samples, approximately 68 TRBV and over 11 TRBJ segments were identified and used for gene usage analysis of CDR3 amino acid clonotypes. COPE and FqMerger were used to merge the filtered high-quality paired reads into contigs. BLAST was used to align contigs to IMGT TRBV, TRBD and TRBJ reference genes, and CDR3 was defined according to IMGT. Clonotypes above 0.1% frequency were classified as highly expanded clones. Shannon entropy was used to measure repertoire diversity, and the Gini coefficient was used to measure V-J evenness. A clonotype found in more than one individual was treated as public. The public reads were reanalyzed by TCRdb: fastp trimming at Q25, MiXCR alignment, in-frame beta chains only. Identical CDR3 protein sequences are pooled into one entry, listed with their most common genes and DNA. The V and J calls here are based on TCRdb, not the publication. The sample profile shows 400,000 to 450,000 distinct CDR3 sequences; over 15% of them were found once. The ten biggest clones cover around 10% of the sample.

Notes on this clonotype: Its antigen remains unidentified. No base quality information exists; no much larger clone differs at one position.

These data were likewise used in another study, on T cells in Graves' hyperthyroidism and ophthalmopathy. The second publication reports: Graves' hyperthyroidism was defined as stable when no progression to ophthalmopathy occurred over 18 months of follow-up. Hyperthyroidism patients were newly diagnosed, had a disease duration of under 2 months, and were aged 18 to 65 years. Exclusion was applied to patients with uncontrolled infections, other autoimmune diseases, pregnancy or lactation. Clinical symptoms, serum thyroxine and TRAb, thyroid ultrasound, and orbital computed tomography formed the basis for the diagnoses. The first round of RT-PCR for the TCR CDR3 was performed with the HTBI primer set and the Qiagen OneStep RT-PCR kit. Most expanded thyroid clonotypes (frequency above 0.001) were also detected in blood, a finding suggesting that blood repertoires may reflect thyroid immune responses. A 13 V-J signature model separated ophthalmopathy from stable hyperthyroidism, with about 90% sensitivity and roughly 84% specificity in cross-validation and 80%/75% in testing. In validation, the model predicted progression to ophthalmopathy with over 65% sensitivity and about 73% specificity, a median of about 6 months before onset. To identify TCR V-J signatures that set the groups apart, the researchers used a discovery cohort of approximately 98 patients, made up of some 41 with Graves' ophthalmopathy and about 59 with stable Graves' hyperthyroidism. Prospective prediction of ophthalmopathy was tested in an independent validation cohort of fewer than 20 hyperthyroidism patients and 17 patients who later progressed to ophthalmopathy. For training and testing, the 95 to 100 patients in the discovery cohort were randomly divided in a 7:3 ratio. In six Graves' hyperthyroidism patients, the study also compared T-cell repertoires from thyroid tissue with T-cell repertoires from blood. Following sampling, methimazole starting at 30 mg daily was given to hyperthyroidism patients, and high-dose intravenous methylprednisolone was given to ophthalmopathy patients. Libraries were constructed in a second round of multiplex PCR, after which size selection and purification were carried out. Paired-end sequencing of the libraries was performed with 100 bp reads on an Illumina HiSeq2000. Raw data were processed with SOAPnuke, discarding reads with adapters, uncalled bases, mean Phred below 15, or no exact constant-primer or identifier match. High-quality paired reads were merged with COPE v1.2.5, and unique nucleotide sequences were defined as clonotypes. MiTCR v1.1 was used to align clonotypes to the IMGT TRBV, TRBD and TRBJ reference segments. The analysis was restricted to V-J combinations with a frequency above 0.0001, which together covered about 99% of the repertoires. The TCS score was defined as the ratio of F50 (clonal expansion) to E x V (chaos), calculated using BLOSUM62-based TCRdist between CDR3 peptides within each V-J. Welch's t-statistics and random forest reduced around 550 V-J features to some 14, which were used in a naive Bayes classifier (R e1071). Sample size was not statistically predetermined, and blinding of investigators to group allocation was not performed. The paper describes TCR Vbeta CDR3 sequencing of 120 to 150 peripheral blood samples, made up of under 50 ophthalmopathy patients, some 76 hyperthyroidism patients and roughly 17 progressor patients.

Sequencing was performed on peripheral blood mononuclear cells (PBMCs), taken at new diagnosis, from a patient treated with antithyroid drugs. The TCR originated in a woman in her 30s with Graves disease. Donor details come from another sample of the same person, matched by shared clones. The sequence is built from TRBV12-3 or TRBV12-4 and TRBJ2-7; the central 7 bases match TRBD2. The nucleotides are TGTGCCAGCAGTACTCCGGGACTACGGTACGAGCAGTACTTC. It translates to CASSTPGLRYEQYF.